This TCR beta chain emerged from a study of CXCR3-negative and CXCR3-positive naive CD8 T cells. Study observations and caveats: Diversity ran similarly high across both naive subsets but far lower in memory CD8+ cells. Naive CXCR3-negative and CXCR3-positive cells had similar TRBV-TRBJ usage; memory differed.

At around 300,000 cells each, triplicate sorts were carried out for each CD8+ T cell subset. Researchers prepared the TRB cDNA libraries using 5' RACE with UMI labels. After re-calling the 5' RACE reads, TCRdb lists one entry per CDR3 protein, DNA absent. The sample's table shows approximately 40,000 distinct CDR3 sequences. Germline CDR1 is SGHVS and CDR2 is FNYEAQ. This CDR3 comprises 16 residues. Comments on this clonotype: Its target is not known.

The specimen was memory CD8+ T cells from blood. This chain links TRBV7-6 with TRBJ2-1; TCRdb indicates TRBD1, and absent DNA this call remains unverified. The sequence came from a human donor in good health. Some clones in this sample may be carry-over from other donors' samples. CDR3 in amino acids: CASSSLRTGGVNEQFF.